A selection of T cell receptor beta chains follows, all from one sample in a study of T-cell reconstitution after alpha-beta-depleted transplantation in children. Via MiXCR, TCRdb re-called the PCR reads, giving one row per CDR3 protein. The data contain 100,000 or so distinct CDR3 sequences, about 6.8% of them singletons. Sample: PBMCs, taken before TCRalphabeta/CD19-depleted stem cell transplant. These TCRs come from a boy aged 2-15 years with acute lymphoblastic leukemia, due to receive a stem cell transplant. Each CDR3 is given with its conserved first and last residue. Fields, in order: V gene, J gene, CDR3 protein.

TRBV4-3	TRBJ2-6	CASSQDRGGRAANVLTF
TRBV5-1	TRBJ2-2	CASSHRDTLTGELFF
TRBV5-1	TRBJ2-2	CASSLVRLAGGRHTGELFF
TRBV7-3	TRBJ1-5	CASSRGQGAWGNQPQHF
TRBV28	TRBJ2-3	CASSLGQGARGF
TRBV5-1	TRBJ2-3	CASSSDRPTDTQYF
TRBV4-2	TRBJ2-3	CASSRGPSTDTQYF
TRBV5-1	TRBJ2-5	CASSDPGGAETQYF
TRBV5-1	TRBJ2-1	CASSLEFGYNEQFF
TRBV7-2	TRBJ2-5	CASRRTGGLRETQYF
TRBV4-1	TRBJ1-1	CASSHQGNTEAFF
TRBV12-3/TRBV12-4	TRBJ2-7	CASSPKRGGNTYEQYF
TRBV5-1	TRBJ1-2	CASSLASRTGTNYGYTF
TRBV5-1	TRBJ1-4	CASSLGGTSHEKLFF
TRBV5-1	TRBJ2-2	CASSLGTGGTGELFF
TRBV5-6	TRBJ2-3	CASSDFTGETTDTQYF
TRBV20-1	TRBJ2-1	CSAGTDNEQFF
TRBV7-9	TRBJ2-5	CASSRGDGETQYF
TRBV20-1	TRBJ2-7	CSASVTGEWGQYF
TRBV5-4	TRBJ2-1	CASSFLQGGGYNEQFF
TRBV12-3/TRBV12-4	TRBJ1-1	CASSFQGAFTEAFF
TRBV5-1	TRBJ2-2	CASRQGTNTGELFF
TRBV6-2/TRBV6-3	TRBJ2-1	CASRNIRLGGGYNEQFF
TRBV29-1	TRBJ2-3	CSVETLGLAGSDTQYF
TRBV4-2	TRBJ1-1	CASIQEEGARGTEAFF
TRBV5-6	TRBJ2-7	CASRQTGPGYEQYF
TRBV20-1	TRBJ2-3	CSASELSGVRPDTQYF
TRBV4-1	TRBJ2-1	CASSQGSRPNWDEQFF
TRBV7-9	TRBJ2-7	CASSLPAGRYEQYF
TRBV5-8	TRBJ2-1	CASSLGTEQFF
TRBV15	TRBJ2-2	CATSRKTGGSGGELFF
TRBV11-2	TRBJ1-5	CASSLTARQPQHF
TRBV6-5	TRBJ2-1	CASSLTGVGEQFF
TRBV5-1	TRBJ1-1	CASSFGGMNTEAFF
TRBV5-1	TRBJ2-1	CASSFGTPDEQFF
TRBV5-5	TRBJ2-7	CASSLDPDFPYEQYF